This T cell receptor beta chain stems from a study of blood T cell repertoires in COVID-19. This clone turned up a few times. Produced via immunoSEQ multiplex PCR; TCRdb's table is partial and in-frame only. The sample records under 300,000 clones, around 84% being singletons. Per germline, CDR1 MNHEY and CDR2 SMNVEV (reference sequence). This CDR3 region has 16 residues. Trimming removed 4 bases from V and 1 base from J, with 14 bases in between. The specimen was peripheral blood. J is TRBJ2-1 and V is TRBV27; D is possibly TRBD2 (7 bases). This receptor was identified in a woman aged 70 to 79 with active or convalescent COVID-19. The CDR3 here is CASSSKQGGSYNEQFF. In DNA, the CDR3 is TGTGCCAGCAGTTCTAAACAGGGAGGGTCCTACAATGAGCAGTTCTTC.